This T cell receptor (beta chain) emerged from a study of T cells in Graves' hyperthyroidism and ophthalmopathy (dated by TCRdb to about 2019). General notes on the study: Peripheral blood was sampled at the time of initial diagnosis, prior to any treatment. TCR V-J signatures able to tell the groups apart were searched for in a discovery cohort of approximately 95 patients, of whom more than 40 had Graves' ophthalmopathy and 57 had stable Graves' hyperthyroidism. An independent validation cohort of 18 to 20 hyperthyroidism patients and 17 patients who later progressed to ophthalmopathy tested prospective prediction of ophthalmopathy. The 75 to 100 discovery patients were randomly divided into training and test sets at a 7:3 ratio. In addition, the study compared T-cell repertoires in thyroid tissue and in blood from about 6 Graves' hyperthyroidism patients. After sampling, hyperthyroidism patients received methimazole starting at 30 mg daily, and ophthalmopathy patients received high-dose intravenous methylprednisolone. The paper reports TCR Vbeta CDR3 sequencing of roughly 140 peripheral blood samples: around 41 ophthalmopathy, under 80 hyperthyroidism and some 17 progressor patients. Overall study outcomes, separate from this receptor: In validation, the model predicted progression to ophthalmopathy a median of about 5.9 months before onset, with about 67% sensitivity and roughly 73% specificity. A model built on a 13 V-J signature distinguished ophthalmopathy from stable hyperthyroidism, reaching approximately 89% sensitivity and 81.08% specificity in cross-validation and 80%/75% in testing. Most expanded thyroid clonotypes (frequency above 0.001) were also detected in blood, suggesting blood repertoires may reflect thyroid immune responses. No statistical method was used to fix the sample size in advance, and group allocation was not hidden from the investigators.

This clonotype was counted at least ten times. It lacks a known antigen. One base away there is no much larger clone; base qualities are not given. Ophthalmopathy patients had moderately to severely active disease, Clinical Activity Score of at least 3, NOSPECS grade of at least 4, and duration under 3 months. Patients with uncontrolled infections, other autoimmune diseases, pregnancy or lactation were excluded. Diagnoses were established on the basis of clinical symptoms, serum thyroxine and TRAb, thyroid ultrasound, and orbital computed tomography. PBMCs were isolated from 10 ml of fresh peripheral blood by Ficoll-Paque density gradient centrifugation. Total RNA was extracted with Trizol reagent, and quality was checked on an Agilent 2100 Bioanalyzer. The TCR beta CDR3 regions were amplified from RNA transcripts. The first round of RT-PCR for the TCR CDR3 was performed with the HTBI primer set and the Qiagen OneStep RT-PCR kit. Libraries were constructed in a second round of multiplex PCR, after which size selection and purification were carried out. Sequencing of the libraries was done on an Illumina HiSeq2000 using paired-end 100 bp reads. The original methods were these. SOAPnuke was used to process the raw data, with reads discarded if the reads contained adapters or uncalled bases, had a mean Phred below 15, or lacked an exact constant-primer or identifier match. COPE v1.2.5 was used to merge the high-quality paired reads, and each unique nucleotide sequence was defined as a clonotype. MiTCR v1.1 was used to align clonotypes to the IMGT TRBV, TRBD and TRBJ reference segments. The analysis was restricted to V-J combinations with a frequency above 0.0001, which together covered roughly 99% of the repertoires. A TCS score was defined as the ratio between F50 (clonal expansion) and ExV (chaos), using BLOSUM62-based TCRdist between CDR3 peptides within each V-J. Welch's t-statistics and random forest reduced several hundred V-J features to 13, which were used in a naive Bayes classifier (R e1071). TCRdb reprocessed the public reads (quality trimming at Q25 with fastp, clone calling with MiXCR) and kept in-frame beta chains. Each CDR3 protein appears once, grouped with its most common genes and DNA. None of the V and J calls come from the authors' own analysis; TCRdb made them. Here the sample has 640,000 or so distinct CDR3 sequences; 13% to 15% occur a single time. The ten top clones hold more than 6% of the sample.

The CDR3 covers 15 residues, taking in both the cysteine and the phenylalanine. Only the CDR3 region is kept as DNA, spanning 45 bases read in frame from base 1. Reading the germline V gene (reference sequence) gives CDR1 MNHEY and CDR2 SMNVEV. The junction carries 18 bases between V and J, which are trimmed by 10 bases and 2 bases respectively. The TCR comes from a woman aged 18-29 years with Graves' ophthalmopathy. In this chain, TRBV27 is recombined with TRBJ2-1; TRBD2 could be the D gene, as 5 bases match. Sequencing was carried out using blood. The DNA reads as follows: TGTGCCACCACCCGGACGAGGGAGACCTACAATGAGCAGTTCTTC. This translates into CATTRTRETYNEQFF.